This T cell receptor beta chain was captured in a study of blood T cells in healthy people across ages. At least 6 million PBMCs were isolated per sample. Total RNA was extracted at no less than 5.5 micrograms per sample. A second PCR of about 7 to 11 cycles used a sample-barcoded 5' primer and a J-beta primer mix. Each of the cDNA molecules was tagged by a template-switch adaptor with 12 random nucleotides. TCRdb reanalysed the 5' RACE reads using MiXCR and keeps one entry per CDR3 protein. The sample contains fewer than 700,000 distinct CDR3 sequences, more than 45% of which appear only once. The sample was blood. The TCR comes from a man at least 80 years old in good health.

The CDR3 coding sequence is TGTGCCACCAGTGATGTCAAAAAGAATTACAATGAGCAGTTCTTC. Protein sequence: CATSDVKKNYNEQFF. The genes are TRBV24-1 and TRBJ2-1, with D uncertain. Per the germline V gene, CDR1 is KGHDR and CDR2 is SFDVKD. The germline V and J ends were trimmed by 3 bases and 4 bases, with 12 bases remaining between them. The CDR3 is made up of 15 amino acids.